The entry below gives a single T cell receptor beta chain sequence along with its context. The antigen is undetermined. The data are from a study of cytomegalovirus exposure and HLA in healthy donors. Only in-frame clones appear in the TCRdb table, and some are missing; sequencing was by immunoSEQ multiplex PCR. This table holds about 120,000 clones, about 84% found once. Study-wide results and limits: The study labeled 164 TCR beta chains cytomegalovirus-associated. Three of the chains that were CMV-associated were confirmed in vitro to be specific for CMV antigens.

Trimming left V 6 bases short and J 0 bases short, with 11 bases between. Germline lookup yields CDR1 SQVTM and CDR2 ANQGSEA. CDR3 length: 13 amino acids. Separate from the approximately 670-subject first cohort was the 120-subject validation cohort, to which the donors belonged. The sequencing input was PBMCs. This sequence joins TRBV29-1 and TRBJ2-5; a weak D match, TRBD2 (6 bases). This sequence originates from a woman in her twenties or thirties in good health and CMV-seronegative. CDR3 sequence reads: CSVVGGNQETQYF. Written as DNA, the CDR3 is TGCAGCGTCGTCGGCGGGAACCAAGAGACCCAGTACTTC. The whole variable domain, filled in from reference TRBV29-1 and TRBJ2-5, reads SAVISQKPSRDICQRGTSLTIQCQVDSQVTMMFWYRQQPGQSLTLIATANQGSEATYESGFVIDKFPISRPNLTFSTLTVSNMSPEDSSIYLCSVVGGNQETQYFGPGTRLLVL.